A single sample gave rise to the 20 T cell receptor beta chains below, sequenced in a study of cytomegalovirus exposure and HLA in healthy donors. Measured with immunoSEQ multiplex PCR; TCRdb has only the in-frame clones, and not every one. The sample consists of tens of thousands of clones, roughly 91% of them appearing once. The specimen sequenced was PBMCs. The receptor set was obtained from a man aged 25-45 years in good health and CMV-seronegative.

The rearrangement uses TRBV18 and TRBJ1-1; 10 bases align to TRBD1. The germline CDR1 and CDR2 sequences are KGHSH and LQKENI. The V and J ends lost 2 bases and 5 bases, in that order; junction bases with no gene match: 2. The CDR3 is 14 amino acids. The CDR3 reads CASSPDRGQTEAFF. The DNA for the CDR3 is TGTGCCAGCTCACCAGACAGGGGGCAGACTGAAGCTTTCTTT. The full variable domain, in which reference TRBV18 and TRBJ1-1 provide the parts outside the CDR3, is NAGVMQNPRHLVRRRGQEARLRCSPMKGHSHVYWYRQLPEEGLKFMVYLQKENIIDESGMPKERFSAEFPKEGPSILRIQQVVRGDSAAYFCASSPDRGQTEAFFGQGTRLTVV.

The V call is TRBV19, the J call TRBJ2-7; weak D call: TRBD2 (5 bases). Between the trimmed V and J ends, which lost 4 bases and 2 bases, there was a span of 12 bases. CDR1 and CDR2 (germline): LNHDA, SQIVND (reference sequence). This CDR3 region has 14 residues. CDR3 DNA sequence: TGTGCCAGTAGTACCCCGGGATTGACCTACGAGCAGTACTTC. It yields the protein CASSTPGLTYEQYF.

This chain links TRBV7-9 with TRBJ1-3; no definite D call. The CDR3 consists of 14 residues. Between the trimmed V and J ends, which lost 5 bases and 2 bases, there was a span of 10 bases. Germline-derived CDR1 and CDR2 are SEHNR and FQNEAQ (reference sequence). The CDR3 nucleotides are TGTGCCAGCAGCCCCGGGGTGGCTGGAAACACCATATATTTT. Protein product: CASSPGVAGNTIYF.

The chain links TRBV10-3 to TRBJ1-1; the match to TRBD1 covers 10 bases. There are 14 residues in the CDR3. CDR1 and CDR2 from the germline V gene are ENHRY and SYGVKD. With V trimmed by 10 bases and J by 4 bases, 9 bases remained unmatched. The CDR3 DNA is TGTGCCACCGAAACCGGGACAGGGGCCACTGAAGCTTTCTTT. It is translated as CATETGTGATEAFF.

The chain links TRBV6-1 to TRBJ2-2, with 8 bases lining up with TRBD1. There are 15 residues in the CDR3. V was pared by 7 bases and J by 7 bases, with 11 bases of the junction left unmatched. Germline values: CDR1 MNHNS, CDR2 SASEGT. For the CDR3, the DNA is TGTGCCAGCATAAAGGGCAGACAGGGGATCGGGGAGCTGTTTTTT. Protein: CASIKGRQGIGELFF.

The chain has TRBV27 and TRBJ1-1; TRBD1 might be the D (5 bases). The germline V gene encodes CDR1 MNHEY and CDR2 SMNVEV (reference sequence). V gave up 6 bases and J gave up 1 base, with 15 bases separating them. The CDR3 loop spans 15 amino acids. CDR3 residues: CASRMQGKQNTEAFF. CDR3 nucleotide sequence: TGTGCCAGCAGGATGCAGGGAAAACAGAACACTGAAGCTTTCTTT.

This clone was detected only a few times. The genes are TRBV10-3 and TRBJ2-1, with TRBD2 matching over 9 bases. Germline trimming cut 1 base from V and 5 bases from J; bases unmatched to any gene: 9. Per germline, CDR1 ENHRY and CDR2 SYGVKD. The CDR3 runs to 17 residues. CDR3 nucleotide sequence: TGTGCCATCAGTGAGTTGGGGATAGCGGGAGTGAACAATGAGCAGTTCTTC. It specifies CAISELGIAGVNNEQFF.

The gene calls are TRBV11-2 and TRBJ2-5, with 9 bases that match TRBD1. The CDR3 totals 15 residues. Looked up from germline, CDR1 is SGHAT and CDR2 is FQNNGV. The V and J ends lost 1 base and 5 bases, in that order; junction bases with no gene match: 5. CDR3 nucleotide sequence: TGTGCCAGCAGCTTAGTGACAGGGGGTTTGGAGACCCAGTACTTC. Translated, it gives CASSLVTGGLETQYF.

The chain is built from TRBV13 and TRBJ2-7; possibly TRBD1 for D (5 bases). From germline, CDR1 is PRHDT and CDR2 FYEKMQ (reference sequence). The CDR3 consists of 15 residues. V dropped 4 bases and J dropped 0 bases, with 13 bases sitting between them. CDR3 in amino acids: CASSSSGYNSYEQYF. The CDR3 DNA is TGTGCCAGCAGCTCATCAGGGTACAACTCCTACGAGCAGTACTTC.

The V and J genes are TRBV10-3 and TRBJ1-1; possible D gene TRBD1, 5 bases. This CDR3 spans 16 amino acids. V was trimmed by 10 bases and J by 3 bases, leaving 24 bases between them. Germline V gene sequence: CDR1 ENHRY, CDR2 SYGVKD. The CDR3 loop reads CASSPGGRGGDTEAFF. CDR3 coding DNA: TGTGCCAGCAGCCCCGGTGGGCGGGGCGGGGACACTGAAGCTTTCTTT.

This sequence joins TRBV5-6 and TRBJ2-2, with D maybe TRBD2 (6 bases). V lost 6 bases and J 0 bases, leaving 15 bases between the germline ends. Germline V gene lookup returns CDR1 SGHDT and CDR2 YYEEEE. The CDR3 has 16 residues. CDR3 in amino acids: CASKQSGDTNTGELFF. As DNA, the CDR3 is TGTGCCAGCAAGCAATCGGGAGACACGAACACCGGGGAGCTGTTTTTT.

J is TRBJ1-1 and V is TRBV7-2; no clear D. Germline V gives CDR1 SGHTA, CDR2 FQGNSA. Trimming pared 1 base from V and 1 base from J, leaving 10 bases between. There are 15 residues in the CDR3. This chain's CDR3 is CASSLGSRGNTEAFF. CDR3 bases: TGTGCCAGCAGCTTAGGGTCAAGAGGGAACACTGAAGCTTTCTTT.

Details on this clone: One end of the junction does not line up with germline, which may come from a read error. The V gene is TRBV27, the J gene TRBJ1-5; 9 bases line up with TRBD1. Per germline, CDR1 MNHEY and CDR2 SMNVEV (reference sequence). The CDR3 is 18 residues long. CDR3 in amino acids: CASSLVGMDRGLNQPQHF. CDR3 in DNA: TGTGCCAGTAGTTTAGTCGGTATGGACAGGGGACTAAATCAGCCCCAGCATTTT.

The rearrangement uses TRBV7-3 and TRBJ2-7; TRBD2 is a possible D gene (6 bases). CDR1 and CDR2 (germline): SGHTA, FQGTGA. Trimming took off 2 bases at V and 6 bases at J, with 14 bases between the two ends. This CDR3 region has 14 residues. CDR3 protein: CASSLDTSSLEQYF. The CDR3 DNA sequence: TGTGCCAGCAGCTTAGATACTAGCTCTCTCGAGCAGTACTTC.

The chain employs TRBV19 and TRBJ1-5, with D maybe TRBD1 (5 bases). The V end lost 5 bases, the J end lost 0 bases, and 8 bases lay between the germline ends. Germline CDR1 and CDR2: LNHDA and SQIVND (reference sequence). The CDR3 is 14 residues long. The CDR3 sequence: CASSPDNSNQPQHF. CDR3 bases: TGTGCCAGTAGTCCGGACAATAGCAATCAGCCCCAGCATTTT.

This clone was observed a few times. This chain joins TRBV13 and TRBJ2-1, with TRBD2 matching over 12 bases. Germline CDR1 reads PRHDT; CDR2 reads FYEKMQ (reference sequence). This CDR3 has 16 amino acids. Germline trimming cut 5 bases from V and 9 bases from J; bases unmatched to any gene: 11. DNA of the CDR3: TGTGCCAGCAGCCATTCCGAGACTAGCGGGAGTGGTGAGCAGTTCTTC. Residues: CASSHSETSGSGEQFF.

This sequence joins TRBV10-3 and TRBJ2-3, with 7 nucleotides matching TRBD1. The CDR3 covers 16 residues. The junction had 17 bases not matched to a gene; V was cut back by 5 bases and J by 9 bases. Germline V gives CDR1 ENHRY, CDR2 SYGVKD. The CDR3 bases are TGTGCCATCAGTAGGGACAGCCCCAACCAAGCGGTGACGCAGTATTTT. This codes for CAISRDSPNQAVTQYF.

The V and J genes are TRBV4-1 and TRBJ2-1, with D perhaps matching TRBD2 (6 bases). This CDR3 is built from 15 residues. The germline gives CDR1 MGHRA, CDR2 YSYEKL. V was pared by 0 bases and J by 3 bases, with 9 bases between. CDR3 residues: CASSQERRGYNEQFF. In nucleotides, the CDR3 is TGCGCCAGCAGCCAAGAAAGGAGGGGCTACAATGAGCAGTTCTTC.

The rearrangement joins TRBV4-1 to TRBJ1-2; D unresolved. The germline V gene encodes CDR1 MGHRA and CDR2 YSYEKL. The CDR3 has 14 residues. The V and J ends lost 2 bases and 2 bases respectively, with 9 bases between them. The CDR3 loop is CASSQRQANYGYTF. The DNA of the CDR3 is TGCGCCAGCAGCCAACGGCAGGCCAACTATGGCTACACCTTC.

The chain recombines TRBV15 with TRBJ2-5, with D unresolved. The CDR3 is 16 residues long. Between the trimmed V and J ends, which lost 1 base and 2 bases, there was a span of 14 bases. Germline values: CDR1 LNHNV, CDR2 YYDKDF (reference sequence). CDR3 DNA: TGTGCCACCAGCAGAGTGTACACACGAAAACAAGAGACCCAGTACTTC. Its translation: CATSRVYTRKQETQYF.